This is a list of T cell receptor beta chains from one sample in a study of blood T cell repertoires in COVID-19. The assay was immunoSEQ multiplex PCR, and TCRdb's table has in-frame clones only and misses some. The table lists 350,000 or so clones, about 92% of them singletons. Sample: peripheral blood. These receptor sequences come from a woman aged 55-75 years with COVID-19, enrolled during active disease. The CDR3 runs from the conserved cysteine through the conserved F or W. The order of the fields is CDR3 DNA, CDR3 protein, J gene, D gene, clone size, V gene. A D gene is named only where the DNA matches it firmly. Rows give clone size only sometimes, using once, few, many, or a class for an expanded clone.

CDR3 DNA: TGTGCCAGCTCACCAGCAGGGGGCTATGGCTACACCTTC
CDR3 protein: CASSPAGGYGYTF
J gene: TRBJ1-2
D gene: TRBD1
clone size: NA
V gene: TRBV18

CDR3 DNA: TGTGCCAGCAGTGATCCGGGACTAGCGGGGGGCACAGATACGCAGTATTTT
CDR3 protein: CASSDPGLAGGTDTQYF
J gene: TRBJ2-3
D gene: TRBD2
clone size: NA
V gene: TRBV25-1

CDR3 DNA: TGTGCCTGGAGTTCAGGGGGGTATAATTCACCCCTCCACTTT
CDR3 protein: CAWSSGGYNSPLHF
J gene: TRBJ1-6
D gene: TRBD1
clone size: once
V gene: TRBV30

CDR3 DNA: TGCAGTGCTAGTACGGGTAGTGGCTTTTACGAGCAGTACTTC
CDR3 protein: CSASTGSGFYEQYF
J gene: TRBJ2-7
D gene: NA
clone size: NA
V gene: TRBV20-1

CDR3 DNA: TGTGCCAGCAGCCCCAGGGTCCCTAGCGGGGTCTCCTACAATGAGCAGTTCTTC
CDR3 protein: CASSPRVPSGVSYNEQFF
J gene: TRBJ2-1
D gene: TRBD2
clone size: NA
V gene: TRBV14

CDR3 DNA: TGTGCCAGCACCGTGGGGCCAGGTCACGGGGGCTACACCTTC
CDR3 protein: CASTVGPGHGGYTF
J gene: TRBJ1-2
D gene: NA
clone size: NA
V gene: TRBV2

CDR3 DNA: TGTGCCAGCAGCTTTAACCAAGGGACAGGGACTACCTACGAGCAGTACTTC
CDR3 protein: CASSFNQGTGTTYEQYF
J gene: TRBJ2-7
D gene: TRBD1
clone size: NA
V gene: TRBV5-4

CDR3 DNA: TGCGCCAGCAGCTACAGAGACGAGCAGTACTTC
CDR3 protein: CASSYRDEQYF
J gene: TRBJ2-7
D gene: NA
clone size: NA
V gene: TRBV5-1

CDR3 DNA: TGTGCCAGCAGTTTATTCGGAGGCCCCCTTAGCAATCAGCCCCAGCATTTT
CDR3 protein: CASSLFGGPLSNQPQHF
J gene: TRBJ1-5
D gene: NA
clone size: few
V gene: TRBV27

CDR3 DNA: TGCAGTGCTAGTTCACCGAACAGGGCTTACGAGCAGTACTTC
CDR3 protein: CSASSPNRAYEQYF
J gene: TRBJ2-7
D gene: NA
clone size: NA
V gene: TRBV20-1

CDR3 DNA: TGTGCCTGGAGTCTCCGCGGGCGCCCTCGGCTTTTTTTT
CDR3 protein: CAWSLRGRPRLFF
J gene: TRBJ1-4
D gene: NA
clone size: NA
V gene: TRBV30

CDR3 DNA: TGTGCTAGCAGCTTAGACTCAAGCACTGAAGCTTTCTTT
CDR3 protein: CASSLDSSTEAFF
J gene: TRBJ1-1
D gene: NA
clone size: once
V gene: TRBV7-7

CDR3 DNA: TGTGCCAGCAGCTTGGGGACTATACAAGAGACCCAGTACTTC
CDR3 protein: CASSLGTIQETQYF
J gene: TRBJ2-5
D gene: TRBD2
clone size: once
V gene: TRBV7-2

CDR3 DNA: TGTGCCAGCCGAGCAAGCTACAACTATGGCTACACCTTC
CDR3 protein: CASRASYNYGYTF
J gene: TRBJ1-2
D gene: NA
clone size: NA
V gene: TRBV12-3/TRBV12-4

CDR3 DNA: TGTGCCAGCAGCTGGGCAACCCGGGGGACTGAAGCTTTCTTT
CDR3 protein: CASSWATRGTEAFF
J gene: TRBJ1-1
D gene: NA
clone size: NA
V gene: TRBV7-2

CDR3 DNA: TGCGCCAGCAGCACCTACGGACAGTTTTCTGGAAACACCATATATTTT
CDR3 protein: CASSTYGQFSGNTIYF
J gene: TRBJ1-3
D gene: NA
clone size: few
V gene: TRBV5-1

CDR3 DNA: TGCGCCAGCAGCCCCGGGGTTAATGAAAAACTGTTTTTT
CDR3 protein: CASSPGVNEKLFF
J gene: TRBJ1-4
D gene: NA
clone size: NA
V gene: TRBV5-1

CDR3 DNA: TGTGCCAGCAGTTACCTAGCGGGGGGGCCCTCCAATGAGCAGTTCTTC
CDR3 protein: CASSYLAGGPSNEQFF
J gene: TRBJ2-1
D gene: TRBD2
clone size: once
V gene: TRBV6-5

CDR3 DNA: TGTGCCAGCAGCTCAGGCGTCTTGAGCTCTGGAAACACCATATATTTT
CDR3 protein: CASSSGVLSSGNTIYF
J gene: TRBJ1-3
D gene: NA
clone size: NA
V gene: TRBV5-5

CDR3 DNA: TGTGCCAGCAGTGCTCAGCGGGGGGGCAGCACAGATACGCAGTATTTT
CDR3 protein: CASSAQRGGSTDTQYF
J gene: TRBJ2-3
D gene: TRBD2
clone size: NA
V gene: TRBV2

CDR3 DNA: TGTGCCAGCAATCGGGGGGGCGATTACAATGAGCAGTTCTTC
CDR3 protein: CASNRGGDYNEQFF
J gene: TRBJ2-1
D gene: TRBD2
clone size: NA
V gene: TRBV6-5

CDR3 DNA: TGTGCCAGCAGTCCAGAAACTGGAGTGTCCCAAAGCTTT
CDR3 protein: CASSPETGVSQSF
J gene: TRBJ1-1
D gene: NA
clone size: NA
V gene: TRBV27

CDR3 DNA: TGTGCCAGCAGCCTCCGGCGCAGCGCCTATGGCTACACCTTC
CDR3 protein: CASSLRRSAYGYTF
J gene: TRBJ1-2
D gene: NA
clone size: NA
V gene: TRBV5-6

CDR3 DNA: TGTGCCAGCAGACTCGATCCGAGCTCCTACAATGAGCAGTTCTTC
CDR3 protein: CASRLDPSSYNEQFF
J gene: TRBJ2-1
D gene: NA
clone size: NA
V gene: TRBV5-6

CDR3 DNA: TGTGCCAGTAGTAACTCAGGGGGAACTAACTATGGCTACACCTTC
CDR3 protein: CASSNSGGTNYGYTF
J gene: TRBJ1-2
D gene: TRBD1
clone size: NA
V gene: TRBV19

CDR3 DNA: TGTGCCAGCGGGGGGGGTGGCAATCAGCCCCAGCATTTT
CDR3 protein: CASGGGGNQPQHF
J gene: TRBJ1-5
D gene: NA
clone size: NA
V gene: TRBV12-3/TRBV12-4